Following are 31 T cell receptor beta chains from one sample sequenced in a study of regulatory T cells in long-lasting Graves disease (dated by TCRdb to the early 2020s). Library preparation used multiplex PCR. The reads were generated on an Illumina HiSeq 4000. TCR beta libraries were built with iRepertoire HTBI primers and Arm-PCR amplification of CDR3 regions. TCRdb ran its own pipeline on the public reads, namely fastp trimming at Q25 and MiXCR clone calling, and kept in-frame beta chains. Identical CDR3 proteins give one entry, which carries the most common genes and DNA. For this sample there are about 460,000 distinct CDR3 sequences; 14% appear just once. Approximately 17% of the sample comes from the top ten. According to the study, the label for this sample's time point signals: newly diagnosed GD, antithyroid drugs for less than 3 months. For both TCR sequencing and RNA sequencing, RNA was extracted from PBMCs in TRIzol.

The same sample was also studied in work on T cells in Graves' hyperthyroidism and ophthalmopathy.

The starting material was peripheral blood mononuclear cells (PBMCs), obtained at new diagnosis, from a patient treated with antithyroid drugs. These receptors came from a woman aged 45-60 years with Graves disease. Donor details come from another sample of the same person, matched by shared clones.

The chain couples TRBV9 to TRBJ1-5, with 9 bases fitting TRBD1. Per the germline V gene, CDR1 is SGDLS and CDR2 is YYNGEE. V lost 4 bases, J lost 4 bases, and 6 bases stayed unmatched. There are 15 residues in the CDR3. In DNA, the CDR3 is TGTGCCAGCAGCTCACAGGGGGCAGGGAATCAGCCCCAGCATTTT. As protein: CASSSQGAGNQPQHF.

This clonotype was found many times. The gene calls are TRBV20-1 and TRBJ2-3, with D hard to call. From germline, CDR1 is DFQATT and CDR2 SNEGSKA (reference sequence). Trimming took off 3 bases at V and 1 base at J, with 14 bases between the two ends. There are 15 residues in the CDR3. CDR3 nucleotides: TGCAGTGCTAGGGCACGGGTCGGACGCACAGATACGCAGTATTTT. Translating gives CSARARVGRTDTQYF.

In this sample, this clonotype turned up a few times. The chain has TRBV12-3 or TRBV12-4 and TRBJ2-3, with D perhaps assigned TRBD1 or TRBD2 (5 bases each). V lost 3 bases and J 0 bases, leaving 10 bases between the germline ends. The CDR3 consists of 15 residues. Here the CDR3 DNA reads TGTGCCAGCAGTTTGAGGGCAGGGAGCACAGATACGCAGTATTTT. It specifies CASSLRAGSTDTQYF.

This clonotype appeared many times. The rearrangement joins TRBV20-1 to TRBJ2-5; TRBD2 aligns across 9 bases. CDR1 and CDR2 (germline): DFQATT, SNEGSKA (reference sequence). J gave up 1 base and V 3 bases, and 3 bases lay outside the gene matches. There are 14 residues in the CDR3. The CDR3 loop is CSARVAGAQETQYF. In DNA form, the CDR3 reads TGCAGTGCTAGGGTAGCGGGAGCCCAAGAGACCCAGTACTTC.

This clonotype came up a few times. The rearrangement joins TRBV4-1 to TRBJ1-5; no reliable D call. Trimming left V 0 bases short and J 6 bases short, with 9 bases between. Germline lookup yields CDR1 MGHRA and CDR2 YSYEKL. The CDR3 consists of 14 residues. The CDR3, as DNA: TGCGCCAGCAGCCAAGACAACGGGCGTCAGCCCCAGCATTTT. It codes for CASSQDNGRQPQHF.

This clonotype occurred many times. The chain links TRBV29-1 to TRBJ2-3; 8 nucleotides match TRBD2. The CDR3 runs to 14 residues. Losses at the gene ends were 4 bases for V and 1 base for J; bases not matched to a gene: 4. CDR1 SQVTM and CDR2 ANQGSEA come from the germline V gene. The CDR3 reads CSVVVAGRTDTQYF. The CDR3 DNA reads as TGCAGCGTTGTGGTAGCGGGACGCACAGATACGCAGTATTTT.

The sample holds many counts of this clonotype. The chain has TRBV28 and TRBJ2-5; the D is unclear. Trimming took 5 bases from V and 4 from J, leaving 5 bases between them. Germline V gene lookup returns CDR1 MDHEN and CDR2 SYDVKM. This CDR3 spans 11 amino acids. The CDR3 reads CASSVSETQYF. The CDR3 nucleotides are TGTGCCAGCAGTGTTTCAGAGACCCAGTACTTC.

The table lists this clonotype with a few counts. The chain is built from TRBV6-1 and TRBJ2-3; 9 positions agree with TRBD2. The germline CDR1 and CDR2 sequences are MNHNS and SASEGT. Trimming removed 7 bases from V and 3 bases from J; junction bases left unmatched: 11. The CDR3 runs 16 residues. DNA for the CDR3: TGTGCCAGCACCAACCCAGCGGGAGGAAGGACAGATACGCAGTATTTT. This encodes CASTNPAGGRTDTQYF.

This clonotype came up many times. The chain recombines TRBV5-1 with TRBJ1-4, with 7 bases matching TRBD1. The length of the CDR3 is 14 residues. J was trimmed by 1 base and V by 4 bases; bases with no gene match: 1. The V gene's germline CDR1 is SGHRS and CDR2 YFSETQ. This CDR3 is CASSRQGTNEKLFF. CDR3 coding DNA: TGCGCCAGCAGCCGACAGGGAACTAATGAAAAACTGTTTTTT.

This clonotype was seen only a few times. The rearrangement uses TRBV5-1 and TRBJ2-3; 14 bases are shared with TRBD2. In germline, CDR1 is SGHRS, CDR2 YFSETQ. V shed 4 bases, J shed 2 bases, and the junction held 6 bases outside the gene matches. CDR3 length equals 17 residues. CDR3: CASSPGLAGGLTDTQYF. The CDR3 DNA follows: TGCGCCAGCAGCCCAGGACTAGCGGGAGGACTCACAGATACGCAGTATTTT.

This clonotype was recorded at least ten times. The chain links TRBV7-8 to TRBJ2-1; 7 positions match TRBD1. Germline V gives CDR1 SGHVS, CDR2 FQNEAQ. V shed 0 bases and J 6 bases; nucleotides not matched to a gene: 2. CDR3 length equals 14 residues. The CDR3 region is CASSLARTGNEQFF. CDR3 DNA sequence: TGTGCCAGCAGCTTAGCGCGGACAGGCAATGAGCAGTTCTTC.

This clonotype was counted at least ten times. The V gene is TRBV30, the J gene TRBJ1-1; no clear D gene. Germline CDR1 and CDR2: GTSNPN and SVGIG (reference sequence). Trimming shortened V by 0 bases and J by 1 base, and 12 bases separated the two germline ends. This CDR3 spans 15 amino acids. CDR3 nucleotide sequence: TGTGCCTGGAGTGTAGGAACCGGGAGGAACACTGAAGCTTTCTTT. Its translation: CAWSVGTGRNTEAFF. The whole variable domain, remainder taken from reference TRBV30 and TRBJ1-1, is SQTIHQWPATLVQPVGSPLSLECTVEGTSNPNLYWYRQAAGRGLQLLFYSVGIGQISSEVPQNLSASRPQDRQFILSSKKLLLSDSGFYLCAWSVGTGRNTEAFFGQGTRLTVV.

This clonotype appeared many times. CDR3 residues: CAIQTSGRGGEQFF. CDR3 DNA sequence: TGTGCCATCCAGACTAGCGGGAGGGGAGGTGAGCAGTTCTTC. The chain carries TRBV2 and TRBJ2-1; 14 bases are shared with TRBD2. The CDR3 runs 14 residues. Germline V gives CDR1 SNHLY, CDR2 FYNNEI. V lost 10 bases, J lost 9 bases, and 8 bases stayed unmatched.

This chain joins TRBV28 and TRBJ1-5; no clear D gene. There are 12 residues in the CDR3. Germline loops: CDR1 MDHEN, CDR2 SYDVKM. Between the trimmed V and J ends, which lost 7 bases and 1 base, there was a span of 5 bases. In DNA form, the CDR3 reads TGTGCCAGCAAGTCCAGCAATCAGCCCCAGCATTTT. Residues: CASKSSNQPQHF. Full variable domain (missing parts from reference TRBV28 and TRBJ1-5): DVKVTQSSRYLVKRTGEKVFLECVQDMDHENMFWYRQDPGLGLRLIYFSYDVKMKEKGDIPEGYSVSREKKERFSLILESASTNQTSMYLCASKSSNQPQHFGDGTRLSIL.

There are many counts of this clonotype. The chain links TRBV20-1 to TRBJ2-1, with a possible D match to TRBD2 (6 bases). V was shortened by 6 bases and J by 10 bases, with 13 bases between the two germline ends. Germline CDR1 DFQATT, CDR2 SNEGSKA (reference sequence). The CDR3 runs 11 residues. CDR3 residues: CSARTMAEQFF. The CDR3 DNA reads TGCAGTGCAAGGACTATGGCCGAGCAGTTCTTC.

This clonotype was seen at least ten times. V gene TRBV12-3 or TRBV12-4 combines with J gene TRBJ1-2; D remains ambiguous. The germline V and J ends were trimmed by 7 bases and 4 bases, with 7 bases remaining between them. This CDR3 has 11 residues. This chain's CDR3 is CASTPAYGYTF. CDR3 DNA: TGTGCCAGCACCCCGGCCTATGGCTACACCTTC.

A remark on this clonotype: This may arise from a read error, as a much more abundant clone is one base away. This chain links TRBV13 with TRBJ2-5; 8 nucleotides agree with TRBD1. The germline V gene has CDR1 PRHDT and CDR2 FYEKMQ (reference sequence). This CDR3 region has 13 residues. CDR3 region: CASSVDRAETRYF. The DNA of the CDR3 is TGTGCCAGCAGCGTGGACAGGGCGGAGACCCGGTACTTC.

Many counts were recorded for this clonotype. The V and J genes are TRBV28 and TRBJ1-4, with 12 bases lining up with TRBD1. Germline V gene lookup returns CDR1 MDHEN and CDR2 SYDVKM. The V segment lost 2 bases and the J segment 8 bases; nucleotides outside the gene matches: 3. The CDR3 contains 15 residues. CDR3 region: CASSLGTGGGEKLFF. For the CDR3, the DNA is TGTGCCAGCAGTTTAGGGACAGGGGGCGGAGAAAAACTGTTTTTT.

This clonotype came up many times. The CDR3 DNA reads as TGTGCCTGGAGTCCAGGGACTAGGTTATACAATGAGCAGTTCTTC. This gives the protein CAWSPGTRLYNEQFF. The rearrangement joins TRBV30 to TRBJ2-1; 8 positions match TRBD2. Losses at the gene ends were 2 bases for V and 4 bases for J; bases not matched to a gene: 7. Germline V gives CDR1 GTSNPN, CDR2 SVGIG (reference sequence). CDR3 length: 15 residues.

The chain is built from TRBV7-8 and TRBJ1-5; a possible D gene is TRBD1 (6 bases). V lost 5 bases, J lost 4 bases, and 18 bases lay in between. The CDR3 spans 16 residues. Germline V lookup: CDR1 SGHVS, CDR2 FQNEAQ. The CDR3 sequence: CASSQRRGAENQPQHF. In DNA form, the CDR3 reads TGTGCCAGCAGCCAACGTCGGGGGGCAGAGAATCAGCCCCAGCATTTT.

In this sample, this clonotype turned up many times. The CDR3 nucleotides read TGTGCCAGCAGCCTACCTGCCGAACCGGGACGCTACAAGTCATCCTACAATGAGCAGTTCTTC. Translated, it gives CASSLPAEPGRYKSSYNEQFF. The V and J genes are TRBV9 and TRBJ2-1; D could derive from TRBD1 or TRBD2 (5 bases each). Germline CDR1 is SGDLS and CDR2 is YYNGEE. This CDR3 has 21 amino acids. V was clipped by 4 bases and J by 1 base, with 30 bases between them.

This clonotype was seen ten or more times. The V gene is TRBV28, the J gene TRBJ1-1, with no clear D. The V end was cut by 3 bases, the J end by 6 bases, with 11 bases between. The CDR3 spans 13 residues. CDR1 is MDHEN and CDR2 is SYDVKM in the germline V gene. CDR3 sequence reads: CASSLPQLAEAFF. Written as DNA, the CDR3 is TGTGCCAGCAGTTTGCCGCAACTGGCTGAAGCTTTCTTT.

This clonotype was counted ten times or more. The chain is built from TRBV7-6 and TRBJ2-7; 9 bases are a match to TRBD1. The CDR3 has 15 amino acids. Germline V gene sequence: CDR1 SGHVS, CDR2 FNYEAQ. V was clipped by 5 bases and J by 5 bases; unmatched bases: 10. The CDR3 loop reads CASSAPGQGQDEQYF. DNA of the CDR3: TGTGCCAGCAGCGCTCCGGGACAGGGTCAGGACGAGCAGTACTTC.

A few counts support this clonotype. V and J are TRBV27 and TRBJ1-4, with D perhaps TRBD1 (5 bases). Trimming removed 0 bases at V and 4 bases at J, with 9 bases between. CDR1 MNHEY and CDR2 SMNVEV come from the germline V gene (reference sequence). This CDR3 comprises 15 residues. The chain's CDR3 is CASSLSRGDNEKLFF. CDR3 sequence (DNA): TGTGCCAGCAGTTTATCGAGGGGAGATAATGAAAAACTGTTTTTT.

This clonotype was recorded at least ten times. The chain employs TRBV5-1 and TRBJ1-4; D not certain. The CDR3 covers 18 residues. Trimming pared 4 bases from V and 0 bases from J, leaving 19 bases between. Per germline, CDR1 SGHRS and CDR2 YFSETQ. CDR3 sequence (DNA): TGCGCCAGCAGCGTCTACCCGGGCCGAGCAACAACTAATGAAAAACTGTTTTTT. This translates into CASSVYPGRATTNEKLFF.

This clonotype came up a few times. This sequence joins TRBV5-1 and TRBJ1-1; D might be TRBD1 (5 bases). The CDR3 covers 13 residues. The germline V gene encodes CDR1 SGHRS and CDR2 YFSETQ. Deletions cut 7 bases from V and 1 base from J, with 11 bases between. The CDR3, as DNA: TGCGCCAGCGGGCGGGGGGAGAACACTGAAGCTTTCTTT. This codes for CASGRGENTEAFF.

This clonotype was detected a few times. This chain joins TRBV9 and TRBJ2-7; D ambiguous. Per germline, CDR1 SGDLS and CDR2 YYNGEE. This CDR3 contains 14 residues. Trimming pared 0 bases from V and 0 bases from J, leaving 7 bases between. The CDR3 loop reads CASSVADRSYEQYF. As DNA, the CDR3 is TGTGCCAGCAGCGTAGCGGATCGCTCCTACGAGCAGTACTTC.

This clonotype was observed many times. The chain's CDR3 is CASSYQGSVANVLTF. The CDR3, as DNA: TGTGCCAGCAGTTACCAGGGTTCTGTCGCCAACGTCCTGACTTTC. J is TRBJ2-6 and V is TRBV6-5; D may be TRBD1 (5 bases). V was trimmed by 2 bases and J by 7 bases, leaving 12 bases between them. This CDR3 has 15 amino acids. Germline CDR1 is MNHEY and CDR2 is SVGAGI.

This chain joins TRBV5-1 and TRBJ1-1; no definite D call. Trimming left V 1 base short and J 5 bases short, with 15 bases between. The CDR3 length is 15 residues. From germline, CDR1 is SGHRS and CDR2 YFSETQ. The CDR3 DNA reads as TGCGCCAGCAGCTTGAGGCCGGCGGATGGGACTGAAGCTTTCTTT. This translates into CASSLRPADGTEAFF.

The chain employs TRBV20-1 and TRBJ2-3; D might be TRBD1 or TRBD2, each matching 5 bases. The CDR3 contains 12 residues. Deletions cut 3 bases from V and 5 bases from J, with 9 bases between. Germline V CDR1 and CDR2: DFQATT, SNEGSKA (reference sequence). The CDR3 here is CSARGEIDTQYF. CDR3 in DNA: TGCAGTGCTAGGGGGGAGATAGATACGCAGTATTTT.

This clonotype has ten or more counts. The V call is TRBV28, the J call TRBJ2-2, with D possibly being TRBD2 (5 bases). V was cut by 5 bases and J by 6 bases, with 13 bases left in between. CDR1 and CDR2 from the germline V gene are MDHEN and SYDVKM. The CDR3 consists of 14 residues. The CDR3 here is CASSNPDYAGELFF. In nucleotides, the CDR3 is TGTGCCAGCAGTAACCCCGACTACGCCGGGGAGCTGTTTTTT.